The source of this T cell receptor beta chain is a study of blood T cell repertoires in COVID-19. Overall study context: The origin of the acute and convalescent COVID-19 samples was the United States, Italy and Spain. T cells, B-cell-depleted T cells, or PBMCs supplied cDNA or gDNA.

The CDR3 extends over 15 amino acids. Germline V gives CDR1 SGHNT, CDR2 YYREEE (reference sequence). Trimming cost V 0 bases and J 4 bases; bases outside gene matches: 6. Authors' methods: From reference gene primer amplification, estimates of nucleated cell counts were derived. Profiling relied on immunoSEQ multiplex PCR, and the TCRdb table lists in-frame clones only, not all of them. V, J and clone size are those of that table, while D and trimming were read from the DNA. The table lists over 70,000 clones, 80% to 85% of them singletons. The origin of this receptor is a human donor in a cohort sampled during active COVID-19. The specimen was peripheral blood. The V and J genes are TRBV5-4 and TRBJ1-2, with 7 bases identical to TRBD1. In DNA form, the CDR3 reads TGTGCCAGCAGCTTGGACAGGGGAAGTTCCTATGGCTACACCTTC. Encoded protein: CASSLDRGSSYGYTF. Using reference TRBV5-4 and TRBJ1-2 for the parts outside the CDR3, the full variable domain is ETGVTQSPTHLIKTRGQQVTLRCSSQSGHNTVSWYQQALGQGPQFIFQYYREEENGRGNFPPRFSGLQFPNYSSELNVNALELDDSALYLCASSLDRGSSYGYTFGSGTRLTVV.